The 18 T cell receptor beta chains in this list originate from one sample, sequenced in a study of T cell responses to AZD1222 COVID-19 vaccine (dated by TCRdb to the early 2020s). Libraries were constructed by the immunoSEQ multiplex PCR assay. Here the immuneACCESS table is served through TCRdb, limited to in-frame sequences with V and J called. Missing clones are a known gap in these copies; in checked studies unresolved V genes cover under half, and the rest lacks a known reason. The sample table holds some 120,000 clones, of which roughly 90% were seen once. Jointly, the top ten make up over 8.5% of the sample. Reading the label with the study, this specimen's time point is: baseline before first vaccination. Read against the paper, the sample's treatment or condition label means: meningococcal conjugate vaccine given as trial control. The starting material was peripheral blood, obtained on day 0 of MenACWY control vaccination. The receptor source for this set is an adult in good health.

The chain's CDR3 is CASSFPASNEKLFF. Here the CDR3 DNA reads TGTGCCAGCAGCTTTCCAGCTTCAAATGAAAAACTGTTTTTT. This rearrangement joins TRBV5-6 to TRBJ1-4; D is ambiguous. This CDR3 comprises 14 residues. The V end lost 2 bases, the J end lost 5 bases, and 10 bases lay between the germline ends. The germline V gene encodes CDR1 SGHDT and CDR2 YYEEEE.

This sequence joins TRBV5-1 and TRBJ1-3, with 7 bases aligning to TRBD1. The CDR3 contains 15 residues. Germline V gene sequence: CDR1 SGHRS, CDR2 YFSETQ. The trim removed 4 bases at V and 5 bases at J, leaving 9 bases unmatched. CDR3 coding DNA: TGCGCCAGCAGCCCTGGACAGGTGGACCGAAACACCATATATTTT. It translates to CASSPGQVDRNTIYF.

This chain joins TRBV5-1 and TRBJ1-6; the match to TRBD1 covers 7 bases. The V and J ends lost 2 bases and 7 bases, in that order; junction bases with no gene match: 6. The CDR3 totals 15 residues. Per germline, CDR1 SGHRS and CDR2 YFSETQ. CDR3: CASSLQGNLNSPLHF. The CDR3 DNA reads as TGCGCCAGCAGCTTACAGGGGAATTTGAATTCACCCCTCCACTTT. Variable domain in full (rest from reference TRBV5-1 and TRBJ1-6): KAGVTQTPRYLIKTRGQQVTLSCSPISGHRSVSWYQQTPGQGLQFLFEYFSETQRNKGNFPGRFSGRQFSNSRSEMNVSTLELGDSALYLCASSLQGNLNSPLHFGNGTRLTVT.

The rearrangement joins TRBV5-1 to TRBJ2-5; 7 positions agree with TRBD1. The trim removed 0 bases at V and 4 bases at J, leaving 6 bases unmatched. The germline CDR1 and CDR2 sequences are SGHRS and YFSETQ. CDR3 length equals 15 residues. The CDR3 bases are TGCGCCAGCAGCTTGGTACAGGGGAAGGGAGAGACCCAGTACTTC. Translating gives CASSLVQGKGETQYF. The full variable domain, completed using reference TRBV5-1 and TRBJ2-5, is KAGVTQTPRYLIKTRGQQVTLSCSPISGHRSVSWYQQTPGQGLQFLFEYFSETQRNKGNFPGRFSGRQFSNSRSEMNVSTLELGDSALYLCASSLVQGKGETQYFGPGTRLLVL.

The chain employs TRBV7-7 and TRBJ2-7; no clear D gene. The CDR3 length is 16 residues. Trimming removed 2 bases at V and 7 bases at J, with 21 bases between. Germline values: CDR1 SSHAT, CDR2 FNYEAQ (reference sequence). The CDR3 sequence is CASSLNGLASMGEQYF. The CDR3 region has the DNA TGTGCCAGCAGCTTAAACGGCTTAGCTTCTATGGGGGAGCAGTACTTC.

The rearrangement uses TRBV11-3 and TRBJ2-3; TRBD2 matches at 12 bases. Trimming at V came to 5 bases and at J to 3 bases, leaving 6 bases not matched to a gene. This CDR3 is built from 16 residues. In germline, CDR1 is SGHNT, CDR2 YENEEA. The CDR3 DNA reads TGTGCCAGCAGCCCAAGACTAGCGGGAGCAACAGATACGCAGTATTTT. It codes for CASSPRLAGATDTQYF.

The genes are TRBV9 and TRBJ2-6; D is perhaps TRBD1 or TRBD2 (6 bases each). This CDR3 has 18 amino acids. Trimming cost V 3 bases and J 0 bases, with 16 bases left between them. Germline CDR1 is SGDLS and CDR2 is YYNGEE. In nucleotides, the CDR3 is TGTGCCAGCAGCGCCAGTGGGGGCGGGGCCTCTGGGGCCAACGTCCTGACTTTC. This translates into CASSASGGGASGANVLTF.

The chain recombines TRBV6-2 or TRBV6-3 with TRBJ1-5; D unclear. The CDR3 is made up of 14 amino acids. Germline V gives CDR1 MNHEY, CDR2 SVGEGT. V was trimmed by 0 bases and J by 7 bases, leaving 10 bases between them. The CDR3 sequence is CASSYSILEQPQHF. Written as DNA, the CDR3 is TGTGCCAGCAGTTACTCGATTTTGGAGCAGCCCCAGCATTTT.

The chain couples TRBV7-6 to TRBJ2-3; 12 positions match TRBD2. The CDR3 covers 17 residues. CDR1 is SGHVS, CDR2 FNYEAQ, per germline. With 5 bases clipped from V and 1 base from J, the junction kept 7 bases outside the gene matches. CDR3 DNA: TGTGCCAGCAGCCGTAGTAGACTAGCGGGAGGCACAGATACGCAGTATTTT. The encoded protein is CASSRSRLAGGTDTQYF. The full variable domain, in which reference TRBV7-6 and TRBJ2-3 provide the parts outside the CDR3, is GAGVSQSPRYKVTKRGQDVALRCDPISGHVSLYWYRQALGQGPEFLTYFNYEAQQDKSGLPNDRFSAERPEGSISTLTIQRTEQRDSAMYRCASSRSRLAGGTDTQYFGPGTRLTVL.

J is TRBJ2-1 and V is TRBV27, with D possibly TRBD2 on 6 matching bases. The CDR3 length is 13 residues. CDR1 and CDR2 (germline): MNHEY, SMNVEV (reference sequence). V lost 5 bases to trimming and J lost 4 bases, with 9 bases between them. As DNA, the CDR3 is TGTGCCAGCAGTCGGGACTCTTACAATGAGCAGTTCTTC. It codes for CASSRDSYNEQFF.

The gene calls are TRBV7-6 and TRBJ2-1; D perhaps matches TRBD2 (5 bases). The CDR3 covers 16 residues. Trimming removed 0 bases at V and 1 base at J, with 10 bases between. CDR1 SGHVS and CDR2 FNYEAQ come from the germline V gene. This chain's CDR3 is CASSLAPTTSYNEQFF. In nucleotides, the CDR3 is TGTGCCAGCAGCTTAGCTCCGACTACTTCCTACAATGAGCAGTTCTTC.

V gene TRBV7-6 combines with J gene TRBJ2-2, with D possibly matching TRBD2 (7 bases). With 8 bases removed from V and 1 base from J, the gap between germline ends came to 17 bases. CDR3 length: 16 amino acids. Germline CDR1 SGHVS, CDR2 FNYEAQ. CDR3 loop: CASGSGGRVNTGELFF. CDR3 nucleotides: TGTGCCAGCGGGTCGGGGGGCAGGGTGAACACCGGGGAGCTGTTTTTT. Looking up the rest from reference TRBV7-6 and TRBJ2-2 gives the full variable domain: GAGVSQSPRYKVTKRGQDVALRCDPISGHVSLYWYRQALGQGPEFLTYFNYEAQQDKSGLPNDRFSAERPEGSISTLTIQRTEQRDSAMYRCASGSGGRVNTGELFFGEGSRLTVL.

The DNA of the CDR3 is TGTGCCAGCAGTCCCTGGGACAGGCCCCTGGAGCAGTACTTC. This codes for CASSPWDRPLEQYF. The V gene is TRBV28, the J gene TRBJ2-7; 8 bases are a match to TRBD1. The germline V gene has CDR1 MDHEN and CDR2 SYDVKM. Trimming took 5 bases from V and 7 from J; bases not matched to a gene: 10. The CDR3 totals 14 residues.

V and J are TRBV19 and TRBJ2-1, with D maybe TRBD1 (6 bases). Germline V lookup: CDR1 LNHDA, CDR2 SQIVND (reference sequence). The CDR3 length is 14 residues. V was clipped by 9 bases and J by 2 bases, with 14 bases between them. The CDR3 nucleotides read TGTGCCAGCAGGGCAGGGGTTCCCTACAATGAGCAGTTCTTC. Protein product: CASRAGVPYNEQFF.

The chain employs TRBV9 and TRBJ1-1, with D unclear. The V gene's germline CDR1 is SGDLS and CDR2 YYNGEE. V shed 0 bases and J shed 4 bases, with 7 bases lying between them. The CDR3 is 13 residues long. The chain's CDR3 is CASSVDEVTEAFF. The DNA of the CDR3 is TGTGCCAGCAGCGTAGATGAGGTCACTGAAGCTTTCTTT.

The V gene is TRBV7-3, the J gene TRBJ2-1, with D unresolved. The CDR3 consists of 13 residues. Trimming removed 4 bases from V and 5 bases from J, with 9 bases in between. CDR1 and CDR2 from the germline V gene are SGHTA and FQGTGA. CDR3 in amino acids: CASSSLDDNEQFF. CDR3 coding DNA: TGTGCCAGCAGCTCCTTAGACGACAATGAGCAGTTCTTC.

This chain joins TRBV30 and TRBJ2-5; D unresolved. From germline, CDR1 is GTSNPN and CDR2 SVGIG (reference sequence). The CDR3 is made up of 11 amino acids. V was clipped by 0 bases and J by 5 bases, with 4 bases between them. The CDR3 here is CAWSVTETQYF. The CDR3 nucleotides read TGTGCCTGGAGTGTTACTGAGACCCAGTACTTC.

The CDR3 DNA follows: TGTGCCAGCACCATGGACAGGGGGCAGTACGAGCAGTACTTC. It is translated as CASTMDRGQYEQYF. The V and J genes are TRBV5-4 and TRBJ2-7; 11 bases line up with TRBD1. The V segment lost 6 bases and the J segment 4 bases; nucleotides outside the gene matches: 6. Germline CDR1 is SGHNT and CDR2 is YYREEE (reference sequence). The CDR3 has 14 residues.